What follows are 31 T cell receptor beta chains derived from one specimen sequenced in a study of CD8 T cells in ankylosing spondylitis. One entry per CDR3 protein, called by TCRdb with MiXCR from the 5' RACE reads. The repertoire holds approximately 290,000 distinct CDR3 sequences, less than 25% seen once, with roughly 3.6% in the top ten. Sequencing was done on a sample of blood, either unsorted or a sorted T cell fraction (not recorded which). The receptor source for this set is a female donor with ankylosing spondylitis or in good health (not recorded which).

Many counts were recorded for this clonotype. This chain joins TRBV29-1 and TRBJ2-5; D perhaps matches TRBD2 (6 bases). The CDR3 consists of 13 residues. Germline values: CDR1 SQVTM, CDR2 ANQGSEA. Deletions cut 3 bases from V and 9 bases from J, with 17 bases between. The CDR3 coding sequence is TGCAGCGTTGATGGGACTCTGGGTTCGGCCCAGTACTTC. As protein: CSVDGTLGSAQYF.

This clonotype has a count of ten or more. The chain joins TRBV5-6 to TRBJ2-1; either TRBD1 or TRBD2 may fit D (6 bases each). Trimming removed 2 bases at V and 8 bases at J, with 11 bases between. CDR1 is SGHDT, CDR2 YYEEEE, per germline. This CDR3 is built from 13 residues. The CDR3 nucleotides read TGTGCCAGCAGCTTTACTAGGGGGGATGAGCAGTTCTTC. This translates into CASSFTRGDEQFF.

This clonotype was recorded a few times. The chain employs TRBV20-1 and TRBJ1-1; D gene unclear. Deletions cut 4 bases from V and 3 bases from J, with 12 bases between. CDR1 is DFQATT, CDR2 SNEGSKA, per germline (reference sequence). The CDR3 extends over 13 amino acids. The CDR3 nucleotides read TGCAGTGCTAACCGGGCCATAGACACTGAAGCTTTCTTT. Protein product: CSANRAIDTEAFF.

In this sample, this clonotype turned up a few times. This rearrangement joins TRBV20-1 to TRBJ2-7; D not resolved. The CDR3 spans 12 residues. Per the germline V gene, CDR1 is DFQATT and CDR2 is SNEGSKA (reference sequence). V lost 4 bases and J lost 2, with 9 bases in between. CDR3 sequence reads: CSATFDPYEQYF. DNA of the CDR3: TGCAGTGCTACGTTCGATCCCTACGAGCAGTACTTC.

This clonotype appeared many times. CDR3 sequence: CAWSHSSGYGYTF. The DNA of the CDR3 is TGTGCCTGGAGCCACTCTAGCGGCTATGGCTACACCTTC. The chain carries TRBV30 and TRBJ1-2; no definite D call. This CDR3 has 13 residues. Germline V gene lookup returns CDR1 GTSNPN and CDR2 SVGIG (reference sequence). Deletions cut 3 bases from V and 4 bases from J, with 12 bases between.

The table lists this clonotype with many counts. The V call is TRBV6-6, the J call TRBJ1-1, with D hard to call. V lost 6 bases and J lost 1, with 9 bases in between. The length of the CDR3 is 13 residues. The germline V gene encodes CDR1 MNHNY and CDR2 SVGAGI (reference sequence). CDR3 DNA: TGTGCCAGCAGACCTAATCAGAACACTGAAGCTTTCTTT. Its protein is CASRPNQNTEAFF.

The gene calls are TRBV5-6 and TRBJ1-1, with a possible D match to TRBD1 (5 bases). V was clipped by 3 bases and J by 10 bases, with 13 bases between them. CDR1 is SGHDT, CDR2 YYEEEE, per germline. This CDR3 is built from 12 residues. CDR3 protein: CASSWGFSAAFF. In DNA form, the CDR3 reads TGTGCCAGCAGCTGGGGGTTCTCTGCAGCTTTCTTT.

This chain uses TRBV6-2 or TRBV6-3 with TRBJ2-7; D gene ambiguous. V shed 4 bases and J shed 0 bases, with 13 bases lying between them. The V gene's germline CDR1 is MNHEY and CDR2 SVGEGT. This CDR3 spans 15 amino acids. The CDR3 region has the DNA TGTGCCAGCAGTTCCCGACTTAGGAGCTCCTACGAGCAGTACTTC. Encoded protein: CASSSRLRSSYEQYF.

This clonotype was seen ten or more times. The CDR3 DNA is TGCAGTGCCCCTAGGTTACTAGCGGGAGTCTCTGGGGCCAACGTCCTGACTTTC. Protein product: CSAPRLLAGVSGANVLTF. This chain uses TRBV20-1 with TRBJ2-6, with 11 bases that match TRBD2. In germline, CDR1 is DFQATT, CDR2 SNEGSKA (reference sequence). This CDR3 region has 18 residues. Trimming removed 6 bases from V and 0 bases from J; junction bases left unmatched: 10.

The rearrangement links TRBV9 to TRBJ1-4, with D maybe TRBD1 (5 bases). Trimming stripped 0 bases from V and 7 bases from J, with 10 bases between. CDR1 is SGDLS, CDR2 YYNGEE, per germline. There are 14 residues in the CDR3. CDR3 region: CASSVVPTGEKLFF. The CDR3 nucleotides read TGTGCCAGCAGCGTAGTACCTACAGGTGAAAAACTGTTTTTT.

This clonotype was recorded at least ten times. The rearrangement joins TRBV20-1 to TRBJ2-7; 12 bases match TRBD2. This CDR3 spans 16 amino acids. Germline assignment: CDR1 DFQATT and CDR2 SNEGSKA (reference sequence). The J segment lost 6 bases and the V segment lost 6 bases, leaving 15 bases of the junction unmatched. The CDR3, as DNA: TGCAGTGCCCCCCGACTAGCGGGAGATGAATCGAGCGAGCAGTACTTC. This translates into CSAPRLAGDESSEQYF.

This clonotype was detected many times. V gene TRBV6-1 combines with J gene TRBJ1-6, with D hard to call. The CDR3 loop spans 16 amino acids. Germline V lookup: CDR1 MNHNS, CDR2 SASEGT. Deletions cut 5 bases from V and 0 bases from J, with 11 bases between. This CDR3 reads CASSPRSSSYNSPLHF. In nucleotides, the CDR3 is TGTGCCAGCAGTCCCAGGTCGAGCTCCTATAATTCACCCCTCCACTTT.

The CDR3 loop reads CSARSWTGGNEQFF. The CDR3 region has the DNA TGCAGTGCCAGGTCGTGGACAGGGGGTAATGAGCAGTTCTTC. The chain has TRBV20-1 and TRBJ2-1; 10 positions match TRBD1. The CDR3 has 14 residues. Germline loops: CDR1 DFQATT, CDR2 SNEGSKA (reference sequence). With 6 bases clipped from V and 7 bases from J, the junction kept 9 bases outside the gene matches.

This clonotype came up many times. The rearrangement joins TRBV29-1 to TRBJ1-2; TRBD1 might be the D (6 bases). Trimming pared 3 bases from V and 4 bases from J, leaving 12 bases between. The germline gives CDR1 SQVTM, CDR2 ANQGSEA. There are 13 residues in the CDR3. In nucleotides, the CDR3 is TGCAGCGTTGAGGACCTCAGGGGCTATGGCTACACCTTC. Translating it yields CSVEDLRGYGYTF.

V usage is TRBV20-1 and J usage is TRBJ1-2; D call uncertain. This CDR3 is 12 amino acids long. Germline CDR1 is DFQATT and CDR2 is SNEGSKA (reference sequence). V lost 4 bases and J lost 8, with 14 bases in between. The CDR3 nucleotides read TGCAGTGCTACCCTAAGGGAGAGAGGCTACACCTTC. This gives the protein CSATLRERGYTF.

This clonotype showed up just a few times. This CDR3 reads CSALDRGNTGELFF. CDR3 DNA sequence: TGCAGTGCATTGGACAGGGGGAACACCGGGGAGCTGTTTTTT. V and J are TRBV20-1 and TRBJ2-2; TRBD1 matches 9 bases. This CDR3 contains 14 residues. With 6 bases clipped from V and 1 base from J, the junction kept 3 bases outside the gene matches. Germline values: CDR1 DFQATT, CDR2 SNEGSKA (reference sequence).

The chain uses TRBV20-1 and TRBJ2-7; D gene uncertain. Germline-derived CDR1 and CDR2 are DFQATT and SNEGSKA (reference sequence). Between the trimmed V and J ends, which lost 3 bases and 3 bases, there was a span of 9 bases. CDR3 size: 12 residues. The CDR3 protein is CSARTINYEQYF. The CDR3 DNA is TGCAGTGCTAGGACGATTAACTACGAGCAGTACTTC.

This clonotype has only a few counts. V gene TRBV6-5 combines with J gene TRBJ2-4; 9 bases line up with TRBD1. The CDR3 has 12 residues. The J segment lost 7 bases and the V segment lost 5 bases, leaving 0 bases of the junction unmatched. Per germline, CDR1 MNHEY and CDR2 SVGAGI. CDR3 region: CASSGTGNIQYF. For the CDR3, the DNA is TGTGCCAGCAGTGGGACAGGGAACATTCAGTACTTC.

The chain recombines TRBV7-2 with TRBJ1-1; D gene ambiguous. Germline CDR1 and CDR2: SGHTA and FQGNSA. The V and J ends lost 5 bases and 2 bases respectively, with 15 bases between them. The CDR3 spans 15 residues. This CDR3 is CASSRPADLNTEAFF. The CDR3 DNA reads as TGTGCCAGCAGCCGTCCCGCAGACCTAAACACTGAAGCTTTCTTT.

V and J are TRBV5-4 and TRBJ2-3, with a possible D match to TRBD2 (6 bases). Trimming took off 10 bases at V and 4 bases at J, with 13 bases between the two ends. This CDR3 is built from 12 residues. The V gene's germline CDR1 is SGHNT and CDR2 YYREEE (reference sequence). CDR3 protein: CAAGTGADTQYF. CDR3 nucleotide sequence: TGTGCCGCGGGAACGGGGGCAGATACGCAGTATTTT.

This clonotype was detected a few times. The chain is built from TRBV7-2 and TRBJ2-3, with D possibly TRBD1 on 7 matching bases. The CDR3 spans 16 residues. Looked up from germline, CDR1 is SGHTA and CDR2 is FQGNSA. The V gene lost 6 bases and the J gene lost 1 base, with 17 bases spanning the gap. The CDR3 loop is CASSPGGPGGTDTQYF. In nucleotides, the CDR3 is TGTGCCAGCAGTCCAGGGGGGCCAGGGGGCACAGATACGCAGTATTTT.

Written as DNA, the CDR3 is TGTGCCAGCAGCTTAGGCAGGGGGCGGTCTGGGGCCAACGTCCTGACTTTC. Translating it yields CASSLGRGRSGANVLTF. The J gene is TRBJ2-6, the V gene TRBV7-8; 8 bases map to TRBD1. The CDR3 length is 17 residues. V gave up 1 base and J gave up 1 base; unmatched junction bases: 3. CDR1 and CDR2 (germline): SGHVS, FQNEAQ.

DNA for the CDR3: TGTGCCAGCAGCGCTCTATCGAGCTACGAGCAGTACTTC. As protein: CASSALSSYEQYF. The chain is built from TRBV7-9 and TRBJ2-7; no clear D. Germline CDR1 SEHNR, CDR2 FQNEAQ (reference sequence). The ends were cut back, 5 bases at V and 3 bases at J, with 11 bases in the middle. The CDR3 runs to 13 residues.

In DNA form, the CDR3 reads TGTGCCAGCAGCTTAGAAGCAGGGGGCCGGACTGAAGCTTTCTTT. It translates to CASSLEAGGRTEAFF. V is TRBV7-2 and J is TRBJ1-1, with 8 bases matching TRBD1. CDR1 and CDR2 (germline): SGHTA, FQGNSA. The CDR3 sequence is 15 residues long. V was pared by 1 base and J by 5 bases, with 6 bases of the junction left unmatched.

This chain joins TRBV6-1 and TRBJ2-5, with 7 bases matching TRBD1. V gave up 4 bases and J gave up 7 bases; unmatched junction bases: 6. CDR1 and CDR2 (germline): MNHNS, SASEGT. This CDR3 is 13 amino acids long. For the CDR3, the DNA is TGTGCCAGCAGTGGACAGGGAAGAGGGACCCAGTACTTC. This encodes CASSGQGRGTQYF.

The rearrangement joins TRBV12-3 or TRBV12-4 to TRBJ2-4, with D hard to call. The CDR3 totals 14 residues. The germline V and J ends were trimmed by 4 bases and 0 bases, with 7 bases remaining between them. CDR3: CASSSGAAKNIQYF. In nucleotides, the CDR3 is TGTGCCAGCAGTTCCGGTGCAGCCAAAAACATTCAGTACTTC.

In this sample, this clonotype turned up a few times. The gene calls are TRBV5-1 and TRBJ2-1; D is unclear. CDR3 length: 14 residues. Trimming cost V 0 bases and J 12 bases, with 16 bases left between them. Germline values: CDR1 SGHRS, CDR2 YFSETQ. DNA of the CDR3: TGCGCCAGCAGCTTGGACGAGCCAAGAAGTTCGCAGTTCTTC. Encoded protein: CASSLDEPRSSQFF.

The V gene is TRBV12-3 or TRBV12-4, the J gene TRBJ1-1, with 8 positions matching TRBD1. Trimming took 5 bases from V and 1 from J; bases not matched to a gene: 9. CDR3 length: 16 amino acids. In DNA, the CDR3 is TGTGCCAGCAGTCCCCACTCCGGGACAGGGAACACTGAAGCTTTCTTT. This translates into CASSPHSGTGNTEAFF.

This clonotype has a count of ten or more. This chain uses TRBV6-2 or TRBV6-3 with TRBJ2-1; the D is unclear. This CDR3 is built from 15 residues. Trimming pared 7 bases from V and 5 bases from J, leaving 18 bases between. The germline gives CDR1 MNHEY, CDR2 SVGEGT. CDR3 DNA sequence: TGTGCCAGCACCGAAGCCGTAACCTATAACAATGAGCAGTTCTTC. Translated: CASTEAVTYNNEQFF.

The chain couples TRBV18 to TRBJ1-5, with D unclear. The V gene lost 2 bases and the J gene lost 6 bases, with 8 bases spanning the gap. This CDR3 contains 13 residues. The germline gives CDR1 KGHSH, CDR2 LQKENI. As DNA, the CDR3 is TGTGCCAGCTCACCAGGGGAAGCTCAGCCCCAGCATTTT. Amino acid sequence: CASSPGEAQPQHF.

Ten or more counts support this clonotype. The chain couples TRBV7-2 to TRBJ2-3; D unresolved. The V and J ends lost 1 base and 0 bases respectively, with 5 bases between them. Germline CDR1 and CDR2: SGHTA and FQGNSA. The CDR3 is made up of 14 amino acids. The CDR3 sequence: CASSLGVSTDTQYF. The CDR3, as DNA: TGTGCCAGCAGCTTAGGTGTTAGCACAGATACGCAGTATTTT.